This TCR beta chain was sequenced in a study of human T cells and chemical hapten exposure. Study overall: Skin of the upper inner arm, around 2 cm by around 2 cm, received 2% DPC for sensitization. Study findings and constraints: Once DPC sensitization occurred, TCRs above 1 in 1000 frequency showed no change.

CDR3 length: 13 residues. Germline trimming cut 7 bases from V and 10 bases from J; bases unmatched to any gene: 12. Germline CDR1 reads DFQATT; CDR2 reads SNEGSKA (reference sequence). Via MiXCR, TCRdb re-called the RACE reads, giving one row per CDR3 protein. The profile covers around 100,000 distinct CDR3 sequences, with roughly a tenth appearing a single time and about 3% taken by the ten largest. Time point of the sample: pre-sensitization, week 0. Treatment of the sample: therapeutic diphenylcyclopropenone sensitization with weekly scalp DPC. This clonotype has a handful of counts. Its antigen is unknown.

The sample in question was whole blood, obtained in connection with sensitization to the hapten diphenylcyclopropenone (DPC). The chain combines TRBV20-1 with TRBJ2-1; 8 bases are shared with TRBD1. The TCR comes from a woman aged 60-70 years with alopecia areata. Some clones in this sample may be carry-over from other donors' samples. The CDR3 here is CSVNRQGKDEQFF. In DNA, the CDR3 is TGCAGTGTAAACAGACAGGGGAAGGACGAGCAGTTCTTC.